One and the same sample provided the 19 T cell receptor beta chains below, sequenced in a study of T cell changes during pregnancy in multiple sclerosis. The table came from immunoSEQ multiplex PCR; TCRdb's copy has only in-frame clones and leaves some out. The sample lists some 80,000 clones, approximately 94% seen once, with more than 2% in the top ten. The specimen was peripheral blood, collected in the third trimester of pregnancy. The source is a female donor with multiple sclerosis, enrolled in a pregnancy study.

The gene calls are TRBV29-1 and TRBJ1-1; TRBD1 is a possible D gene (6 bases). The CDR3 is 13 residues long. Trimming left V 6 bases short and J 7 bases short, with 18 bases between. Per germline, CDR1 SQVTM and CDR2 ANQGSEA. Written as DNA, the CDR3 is TGCAGCGTGAAAACCGGGACACACCTTGAAGCTTTCTTT. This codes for CSVKTGTHLEAFF. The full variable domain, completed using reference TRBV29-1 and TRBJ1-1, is SAVISQKPSRDICQRGTSLTIQCQVDSQVTMMFWYRQQPGQSLTLIATANQGSEATYESGFVIDKFPISRPNLTFSTLTVSNMSPEDSSIYLCSVKTGTHLEAFFGQGTRLTVV.

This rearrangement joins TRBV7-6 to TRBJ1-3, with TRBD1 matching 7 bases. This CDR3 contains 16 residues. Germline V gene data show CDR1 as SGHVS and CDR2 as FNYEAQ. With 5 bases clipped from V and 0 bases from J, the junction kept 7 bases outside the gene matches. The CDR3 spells CASSPRQGPSGNTIYF. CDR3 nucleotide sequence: TGTGCCAGCAGCCCAAGACAGGGACCCTCTGGAAACACCATATATTTT.

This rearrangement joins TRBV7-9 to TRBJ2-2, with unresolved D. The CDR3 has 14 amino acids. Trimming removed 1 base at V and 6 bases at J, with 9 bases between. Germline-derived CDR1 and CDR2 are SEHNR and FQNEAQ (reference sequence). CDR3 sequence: CASSLVIPAGELFF. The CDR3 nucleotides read TGTGCCAGCAGCTTAGTCATTCCGGCCGGGGAGCTGTTTTTT.

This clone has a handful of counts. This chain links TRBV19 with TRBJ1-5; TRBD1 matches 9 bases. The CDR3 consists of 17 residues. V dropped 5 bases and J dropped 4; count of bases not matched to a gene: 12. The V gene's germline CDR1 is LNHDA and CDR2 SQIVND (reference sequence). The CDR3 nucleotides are TGTGCCAGTAGTTCGCACCAAGGGACAGGGAGAAATCAGCCCCAGCATTTT. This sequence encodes CASSSHQGTGRNQPQHF.

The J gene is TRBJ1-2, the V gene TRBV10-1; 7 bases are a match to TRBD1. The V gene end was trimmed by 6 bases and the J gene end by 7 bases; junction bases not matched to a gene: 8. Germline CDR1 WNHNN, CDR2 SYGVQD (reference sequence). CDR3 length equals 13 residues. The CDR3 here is CASRPTGIFGYTF. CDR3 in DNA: TGCGCCAGCAGGCCGACAGGGATTTTTGGCTACACCTTC.

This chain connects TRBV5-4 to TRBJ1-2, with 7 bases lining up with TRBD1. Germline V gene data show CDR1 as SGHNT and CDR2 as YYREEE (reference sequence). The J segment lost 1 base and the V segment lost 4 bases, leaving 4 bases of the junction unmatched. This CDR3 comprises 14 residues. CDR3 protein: CASSPTGLNYGYTF. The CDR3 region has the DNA TGTGCCAGCAGCCCGACAGGGCTTAACTATGGCTACACCTTC.

The CDR3 nucleotides read TGCAGTGCTAGAGTTAGCTATGGCTACACCTTC. It is translated as CSARVSYGYTF. This rearrangement joins TRBV20-1 to TRBJ1-2; D gene unclear. This CDR3 has 11 residues. Germline loops: CDR1 DFQATT, CDR2 SNEGSKA (reference sequence). The ends were cut back, 1 base at V and 4 bases at J, with 4 bases in the middle.

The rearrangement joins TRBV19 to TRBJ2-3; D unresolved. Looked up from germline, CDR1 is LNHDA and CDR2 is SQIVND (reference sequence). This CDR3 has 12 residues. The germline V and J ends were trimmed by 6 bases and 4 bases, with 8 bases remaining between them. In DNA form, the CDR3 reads TGTGCCAGTAGCCCCGAGCCAGATACGCAGTATTTT. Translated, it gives CASSPEPDTQYF.

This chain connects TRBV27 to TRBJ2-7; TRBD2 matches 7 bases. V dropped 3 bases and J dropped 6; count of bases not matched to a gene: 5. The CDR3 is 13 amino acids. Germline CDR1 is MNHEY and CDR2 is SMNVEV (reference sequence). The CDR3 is CASSLGRAGEQYF. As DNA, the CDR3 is TGTGCCAGCAGTTTGGGGAGGGCGGGCGAGCAGTACTTC.

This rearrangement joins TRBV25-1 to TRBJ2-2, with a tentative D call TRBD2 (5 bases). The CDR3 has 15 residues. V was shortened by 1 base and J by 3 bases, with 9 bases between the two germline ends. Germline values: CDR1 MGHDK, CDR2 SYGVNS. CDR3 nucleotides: TGTGCCAGCAGTGAATCTTTGCGGGACACCGGGGAGCTGTTTTTT. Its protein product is CASSESLRDTGELFF.

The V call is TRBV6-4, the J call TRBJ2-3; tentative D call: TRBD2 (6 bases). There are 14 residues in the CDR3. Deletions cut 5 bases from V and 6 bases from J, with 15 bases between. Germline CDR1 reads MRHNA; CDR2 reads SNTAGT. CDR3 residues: CASSWWGVLDTQYF. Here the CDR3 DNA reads TGTGCCAGCAGTTGGTGGGGGGTATTGGATACGCAGTATTTT.

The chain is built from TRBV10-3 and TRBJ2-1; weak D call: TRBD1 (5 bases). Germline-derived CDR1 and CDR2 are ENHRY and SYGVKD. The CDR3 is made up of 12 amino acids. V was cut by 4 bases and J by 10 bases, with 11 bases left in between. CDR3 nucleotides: TGTGCCATCAGTGTACAAGGGGAAGAGCAGTTCTTC. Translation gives CAISVQGEEQFF.

In DNA form, the CDR3 reads TGTGCCAGTAGTTGGCAGGGGAATTTCAACTATGGCTACACCTTC. It yields the protein CASSWQGNFNYGYTF. The chain uses TRBV19 and TRBJ1-2, with D perhaps TRBD1 (6 bases). The ends were cut back, 5 bases at V and 2 bases at J, with 15 bases in the middle. The CDR3 length is 15 residues. The V gene's germline CDR1 is LNHDA and CDR2 SQIVND (reference sequence).

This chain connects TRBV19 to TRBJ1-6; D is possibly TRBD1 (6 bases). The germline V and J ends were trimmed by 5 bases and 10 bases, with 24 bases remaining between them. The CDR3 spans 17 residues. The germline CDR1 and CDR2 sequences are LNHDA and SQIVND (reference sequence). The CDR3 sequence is CASSALGWGGGESPLHF. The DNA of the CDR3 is TGTGCCAGTAGTGCTTTAGGATGGGGGGGCGGTGAATCACCCCTCCACTTT.

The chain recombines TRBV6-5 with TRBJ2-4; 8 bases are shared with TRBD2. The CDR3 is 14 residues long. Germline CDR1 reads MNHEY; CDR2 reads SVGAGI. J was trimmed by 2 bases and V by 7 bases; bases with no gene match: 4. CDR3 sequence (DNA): TGTGCCAGCATGGCGGGGGGAACCAAAAACATTCAGTACTTC. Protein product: CASMAGGTKNIQYF.

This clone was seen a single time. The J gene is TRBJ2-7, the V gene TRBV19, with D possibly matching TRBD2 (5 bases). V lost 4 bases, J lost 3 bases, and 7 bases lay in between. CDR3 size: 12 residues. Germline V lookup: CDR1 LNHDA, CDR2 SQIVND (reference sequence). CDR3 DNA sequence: TGTGCCAGTAGTACCCGGGGCTACGAGCAGTACTTC. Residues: CASSTRGYEQYF.

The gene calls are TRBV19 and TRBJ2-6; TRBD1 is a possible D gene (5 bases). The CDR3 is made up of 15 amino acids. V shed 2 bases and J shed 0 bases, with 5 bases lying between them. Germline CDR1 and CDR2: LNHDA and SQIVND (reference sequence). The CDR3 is CASSIQGSGANVLTF. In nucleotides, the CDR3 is TGTGCCAGTAGTATACAGGGCTCTGGGGCCAACGTCCTGACTTTC.

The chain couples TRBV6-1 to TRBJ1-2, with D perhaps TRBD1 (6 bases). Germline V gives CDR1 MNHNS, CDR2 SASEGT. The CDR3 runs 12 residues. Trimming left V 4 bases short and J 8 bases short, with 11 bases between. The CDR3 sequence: CASSVGGRGYTF. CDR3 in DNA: TGTGCCAGCAGTGTTGGGGGCCGGGGCTACACCTTC.

CDR3 sequence: CASSRMGLRSYEQYF. The CDR3 DNA follows: TGTGCCAGCAGCCGAATGGGGCTCAGGTCCTACGAGCAGTACTTC. The chain is built from TRBV14 and TRBJ2-7; TRBD1 might be the D (5 bases). This CDR3 is 15 amino acids long. V lost 4 bases and J lost 1, with 14 bases in between. CDR1 is SGHDN, CDR2 FVKESK, per germline.